The source of this T cell receptor (beta chain) is a study of blood T cells in healthy people across ages. Study findings and constraints: TCR beta diversity was tightly associated with the proportion of naive T cells.

With a J-beta primer mix and a sample-barcoded 5' primer, a second PCR ran roughly 6 to 11 cycles. Researchers report that each sample yielded at least 3 million CDR3-containing paired-end reads. MiXCR, run by TCRdb on the 5' RACE reads, gives a single entry per CDR3 protein. There are some 1.5 million distinct CDR3 sequences in the sample; roughly 28% occur only once, and 6.5% to 8.5% lies in the top ten. J lost 2 bases, V lost 3 bases, and 2 bases had no gene match. CDR3 size: 15 residues. From germline, CDR1 is KGHSH and CDR2 LQKENI. This clonotype was counted many times. Its antigen is not known. Peripheral blood, approximately 10 milliliters per donor, was collected.

The genes are TRBV18 and TRBJ2-5, with 11 positions matching TRBD1. The receptor's source is a woman under 40 in good health. Sequencing was carried out using blood. DNA for the CDR3: TGTGCCAGCTCACCCGGGACAGGGGGGCAAGAGACCCAGTACTTC. Amino acids: CASSPGTGGQETQYF.